This TCR beta chain was recorded in a study of blood T cell repertoires in COVID-19 (TCRdb year 2020). With respect to the entire study: Samples from collaborators originated in the United States, Italy and Spain and spanned both the acute and convalescent phases of COVID-19. Sample metadata almost always included a de-identified subject ID, COVID-19 status, age in years and sex. Samples were obtained from the ongoing ImmuneRACE study (first 160 participants) and from some 1,200 subjects provided by 6 global collaborators. Subjects who had been exposed to COVID-19, were actively infected with it, or had recovered from it provided the deeply sampled blood TCRbeta repertoires that made up the dataset. The prospective study material was composed of cDNA or gDNA derived from T cells, B-cell-depleted T cells, or PBMCs. Where HLA class I and class II types were available, the types were taken from metadata supplied by the sample provider, not from assay-based typing. A freely available public database, intended as a resource for researchers studying the immune response to SARS-CoV-2, is where the repertoires were released.

CDR1 and CDR2, per the germline V gene, are SGHTA and FQGNSA. V is pruned by 3 bases and J by 1 base, leaving 4 bases of the junction without a gene match. CDR3 length: 18 amino acids, cysteine to phenylalanine. Here the CDR3 DNA is all that survives: 54 bases in frame from base 1. Summary of the overall study and its limitations: Clinical and demographic metadata were provided uncurated, with the amount varying by source and participant.

Concerning this clone: There is no known antigen for this receptor. No base-level quality is on record; no much larger clone is a single base apart.

TCRbeta CDR3 regions were amplified from genomic DNA using the immunoSEQ Assay, a bias-controlled multiplex PCR. Processing in the source paper ran as follows. Nucleated cell counts per sample were estimated from amplification of reference gene primers within the assay. To quantify the absolute abundance of each unique TCRbeta CDR3 rearrangement, sequence reads were collapsed and filtered. For each sample, productive Simpson clonality was calculated by taking the square root of Simpson's diversity index across productive rearrangements. Entries here come from immuneACCESS through TCRdb and include only in-frame sequences with V and J called. Some clones fail to appear in such tables; in the studies checked, an unresolved V gene covers under half of the shortfall, and the cause of the remainder is unknown. D and trimming were read from the DNA, whereas the V and J calls and clone size are those reported in that table. The sample table records tens of thousands of clones; 85% to 90% of these occur just once. The ten largest clones add up to about 4.1% of the sample.

The collaborating institutions used their own protocols to collect whole blood in K2EDTA tubes. For TCRbeta analysis, collaborators shipped samples as frozen whole blood, isolated PBMCs, or DNA extracted from either of those sample types. The source of this sequence is a man aged 60 to 69 with acute or convalescent COVID-19. The sequence is built from TRBV7-2 and TRBJ2-3, with 16 bases in between that match TRBD2. The sequenced material came from peripheral blood. The DNA sequence is as follows: TGTGCCAGCAGCTTGGGACTAGCGGGGGGGCTTGGCACAGATACGCAGTATTTT. Translated, this is CASSLGLAGGLGTDTQYF.